These T cell receptor beta chains were read from a single sample in a study of blood T cell repertoires in COVID-19. Sequencing used immunoSEQ multiplex PCR; TCRdb keeps in-frame clones, though not all of them. The table shows about 270,000 clones, with 65% to 85% occurring only once. Sequencing was carried out using peripheral blood. All receptors come from an elderly man with acute or convalescent COVID-19. The CDR3 runs from the conserved cysteine through the conserved F or W. A D gene is named only where the DNA matches it firmly. Only part of the rows carry a size: once, few, many, or a class if the clone is expanded.

CDR3 DNA | CDR3 protein | D gene | J gene | V gene | clone size
TGTGCCAGCAGTGGGGCACAGGGGCTCGGGGGCTACACCTTC | CASSGAQGLGGYTF | TRBD1 | TRBJ1-2 | TRBV2 | NA
TGTGCCAGCAGTCCCTGGGAGGGCGGGACCGGGGAGCTGTTTTTT | CASSPWEGGTGELFF | TRBD2 | TRBJ2-2 | TRBV27 | NA
TGTGCCAGTAGTATAGAGGCAGGGGTGAACACCGGGGAGCTGTTTTTT | CASSIEAGVNTGELFF | NA | TRBJ2-2 | TRBV19 | NA
TGCGCCAGCAGCTTGGATGCGGTATCGGATACGCAGTATTTT | CASSLDAVSDTQYF | NA | TRBJ2-3 | TRBV5-1 | NA
TGTGCCAGCAGGCTCGGACACCCGAAAACCTACGAGCAGTACTTC | CASRLGHPKTYEQYF | NA | TRBJ2-7 | TRBV28 | NA
TGTGCCTGGAGTCAGGGCGGCGGACAGTATGGCTACACCTTC | CAWSQGGGQYGYTF | NA | TRBJ1-2 | TRBV30 | NA
TGTGCCAGAAGCTTGGCCCGGGACTCTTCGAACACTGAAGCTTTCTTT | CARSLARDSSNTEAFF | NA | TRBJ1-1 | TRBV5-3 | NA
TGCGCCAGCAGCCCCGGACTAGCGGGAGTGTACGAGCAGTACTTC | CASSPGLAGVYEQYF | TRBD2 | TRBJ2-7 | TRBV5-1 | few
TGTGCCAGCAGACGGGGACAGGGCAGTCAGCCCCAGCATTTT | CASRRGQGSQPQHF | TRBD1 | TRBJ1-5 | TRBV28 | NA
TGTGCCAGCAGCTTACAACTAGGGCGCAACAATGAGCAGTTCTTC | CASSLQLGRNNEQFF | NA | TRBJ2-1 | TRBV7-9 | once
TGCGCCAGCGAAGATGGACTAGCGGGAAATGAGCAGTTCTTC | CASEDGLAGNEQFF | TRBD2 | TRBJ2-1 | TRBV5-1 | NA
TGTGCCAGCCGACAGGGGATTAAGGCAGATACGCAGTATTTT | CASRQGIKADTQYF | TRBD1 | TRBJ2-3 | TRBV6-5 | many
TGTGCCAGCAGAGTGGGGCAGGCGACCACCGGGGAGCTGTTTTTT | CASRVGQATTGELFF | NA | TRBJ2-2 | TRBV28 | NA
TGTGCCAGCTCGATAGCGGGAGATTCTGGAAATACGCAGTATTTT | CASSIAGDSGNTQYF | TRBD2 | TRBJ2-3 | TRBV6-4 | NA
TGTGCCAGCAGCCTGGACTACCTTTTAGGCAATGAGCAGTTCTTC | CASSLDYLLGNEQFF | NA | TRBJ2-1 | TRBV5-8 | NA
TGCGCCAGCAGCTTGTCCCAATCTGGGGCCAACGTCCTGACTTTC | CASSLSQSGANVLTF | NA | TRBJ2-6 | TRBV5-1 | NA
TGCGCCAGCAGCCAAGGATACAGGGGTTCCTACGAGCAGTACTTC | CASSQGYRGSYEQYF | TRBD1 | TRBJ2-7 | TRBV4-1 | NA
TGTGCCAGCAGCACACAAGGAGGGCGCAATGAGCAGTTCTTC | CASSTQGGRNEQFF | NA | TRBJ2-1 | TRBV4-2 | NA
TGTGCCACCAGCAGCCTTCAGAAAGCGGGAGGGCCCAATGAGCAGTTCTTC | CATSSLQKAGGPNEQFF | TRBD2 | TRBJ2-1 | TRBV15 | NA
TGTGCCTGGAGTAGACAGGGGGCTTGGCAGCCCCAGCATTTT | CAWSRQGAWQPQHF | TRBD1 | TRBJ1-5 | TRBV30 | few
TGTGCCAGCAGCTTGGCCAGCAGGCAGGAATCACCCCTCCACTTT | CASSLASRQESPLHF | NA | TRBJ1-6 | TRBV5-4 | NA
TGCGCCAGCAGCTTGGACTCGGGAGCTAACTATGGCTACACCTTC | CASSLDSGANYGYTF | NA | TRBJ1-2 | TRBV5-1 | NA
TGCGCCAGCAGCTTAGCCCTGGGACAGAGAAATGAAAAACTGTTTTTT | CASSLALGQRNEKLFF | TRBD1 | TRBJ1-4 | TRBV5-1 | NA
TGTGCCAGCAGGACAGGGCCGGGAAACACCATATATTTT | CASRTGPGNTIYF | TRBD1 | TRBJ1-3 | TRBV5-5 | NA
TGTGCCAGCAGCTTGCCGAAAATCGGGACTAGAAACACCGGGGAGCTGTTTTTT | CASSLPKIGTRNTGELFF | TRBD2 | TRBJ2-2 | TRBV7-9 | few
TGTGCCAGCGTCGGACAGTTGAACACTGAAGCTTTCTTT | CASVGQLNTEAFF | NA | TRBJ1-1 | TRBV28 | few
TGTGCCAGCAGCCCAGGATCCCTCGTCCCAAAAGAGACCCAGTACTTC | CASSPGSLVPKETQYF | NA | TRBJ2-5 | TRBV9 | NA
TGTGCCAGCAGCTTAGGCGGGGGGGGCGGCTACAATGAGCAGTTCTTC | CASSLGGGGGYNEQFF | TRBD2 | TRBJ2-1 | TRBV7-2 | NA
TGTGCCAGCAGTCCGGACAGGGGGCTCGGCGGGGAGCTGTTTTTT | CASSPDRGLGGELFF | TRBD1 | TRBJ2-2 | TRBV6-5 | NA
TGTGCCAGCAGCCAAGATATTTGGACAGGGGAGGATGGCTACACCTTC | CASSQDIWTGEDGYTF | TRBD1 | TRBJ1-2 | TRBV3-1/TRBV3-2 | NA
TGTGCCAGCAGTTTCTCGGCTAGGGAAAAACTGTTTTTT | CASSFSAREKLFF | NA | TRBJ1-4 | TRBV28 | NA
TGTGCCAGCAGGAGGGAGAGCTCTGGAAACACCATATATTTT | CASRRESSGNTIYF | NA | TRBJ1-3 | TRBV2 | NA
TGTGCCACCCAACTAGCGGGAGGCCCCCAAGAGACCCAGTACTTC | CATQLAGGPQETQYF | TRBD2 | TRBJ2-5 | TRBV10-3 | NA
TGTGCCAGCAGCTTATTACAGTGGGCCTCCAATGAGCAGTTCTTC | CASSLLQWASNEQFF | NA | TRBJ2-1 | TRBV7-6 | once
TGTGCCAGCAGGGCGAGGGGGAGGGAGTTCACAGATACGCAGTATTTT | CASRARGREFTDTQYF | NA | TRBJ2-3 | TRBV28 | NA
TGTGCCATCAGTGACCCCGGGACTCCTACTTACAATGAGCAGTTCTTC | CAISDPGTPTYNEQFF | NA | TRBJ2-1 | TRBV10-3 | NA
TGTGCCAGCAGCTTAAGTGGGAGGAGCACAGATACGCAGTATTTT | CASSLSGRSTDTQYF | NA | TRBJ2-3 | TRBV7-3 | NA
TGTGCCATCAGTGAGTATTTGACAGGGGGCACTGAAGCTTTCTTT | CAISEYLTGGTEAFF | TRBD1 | TRBJ1-1 | TRBV10-3 | NA
TGTGCCAGCAGTTTACCTAGATCTGGAAACACCATATATTTT | CASSLPRSGNTIYF | NA | TRBJ1-3 | TRBV6-5 | NA
TGCAGCGTTGAACCGGAGGGCCAAAGCACAGATACGCAGTATTTT | CSVEPEGQSTDTQYF | NA | TRBJ2-3 | TRBV29-1 | NA
TGTGCCAGCAGAAACCCCGGAGGCTCTGGAAACACCATATATTTT | CASRNPGGSGNTIYF | NA | TRBJ1-3 | TRBV6-6 | NA